Listed here are 2 T cell receptor beta chains from one sample, sequenced in a study of CD8+ T cells in alopecia areata. Indicated treatment: oral pan-JAK inhibitor, 5-10 mg twice daily. After isolation, RNA underwent reverse transcription to generate cDNA as the sequencing template. This table comes from immunoSEQ multiplex PCR, and its TCRdb copy is limited to in-frame clones, with some not included. The table shows about 170,000 clones, with roughly 63% occurring only once. The starting material was CD4+ T cells sorted from blood, obtained at roughly week 58, from a patient treated with tofacitinib. All receptors derive from a human donor with alopecia areata.

This clone was picked up one time. The rearrangement uses TRBV6-5 and TRBJ2-6; D possibly uses TRBD1 or TRBD2 (6 bases each). Trimming removed 6 bases at V and 1 base at J, with 10 bases between. Per the germline V gene, CDR1 is MNHEY and CDR2 is SVGAGI. This CDR3 has 15 residues. The CDR3 DNA reads as TGTGCCAGCAGGGTAGGGGGGTCTGGGGCCAACGTCCTGACTTTC. It is translated as CASRVGGSGANVLTF.

J is TRBJ1-2 and V is TRBV4-1; no clear D gene. The germline gives CDR1 MGHRA, CDR2 YSYEKL. The V and J ends lost 0 bases and 1 base respectively, with 9 bases between them. CDR3 length: 15 residues. As DNA, the CDR3 is TGCGCCAGCAGCCAAGATCCAGCCATTAACTATGGCTACACCTTC. Protein: CASSQDPAINYGYTF.